This is a list of T cell receptor beta chains from one sample in a study of blood T cell repertoires in COVID-19. The method was immunoSEQ multiplex PCR; TCRdb's version includes in-frame clones alone and lacks a portion of them. Of 270,000 or so clones in the sample, 90% were seen once. The specimen sequenced was peripheral blood. These receptors were taken from a woman aged 55-69 years with COVID-19, enrolled during active disease. Both conserved end residues are part of each CDR3. Each record gives: V gene, J gene, D gene, clone size, CDR3 DNA, CDR3 protein. The D gene is left open where the match is weak. Size is omitted from some rows. Given values are once, few, many or a class for expanded clones.

v_call: TRBV4-3
j_call: TRBJ1-6
d_call: NA
clone_size: NA
cdr3_nt: TGCGCCAGCAGCCAGCGGAATTCACCCCTCCACTTT
cdr3_aa: CASSQRNSPLHF

v_call: TRBV19
j_call: TRBJ2-1
d_call: TRBD2
clone_size: NA
cdr3_nt: TGTGCCAGTAGTAGAGAGCGGGGGAGGAATGAGCAGTTCTTC
cdr3_aa: CASSRERGRNEQFF

v_call: TRBV2
j_call: TRBJ2-7
d_call: NA
clone_size: NA
cdr3_nt: TGTGCCAGCAGTGAAGGTTCGATCCTCAGGGACGAGCAGTACTTC
cdr3_aa: CASSEGSILRDEQYF

v_call: TRBV7-9
j_call: TRBJ1-6
d_call: NA
clone_size: NA
cdr3_nt: TGTGCCAGCACCCCTACAGGATATTCACCCCTCCACTTT
cdr3_aa: CASTPTGYSPLHF

v_call: TRBV7-8
j_call: TRBJ1-2
d_call: NA
clone_size: NA
cdr3_nt: TGTGCCAGCAGGGACCTACAGGATTGGGGCAACTATGGCTACACCTTC
cdr3_aa: CASRDLQDWGNYGYTF

v_call: TRBV7-3
j_call: TRBJ2-2
d_call: NA
clone_size: NA
cdr3_nt: TGTGCCAGCACCCTACAGGGTCGAACCGGGGAGCTGTTTTTT
cdr3_aa: CASTLQGRTGELFF

v_call: TRBV4-2
j_call: TRBJ2-5
d_call: NA
clone_size: NA
cdr3_nt: TGTGCCAGCAGCCAAGAGCGGGGCAAAGAGACCCAGTACTTC
cdr3_aa: CASSQERGKETQYF

v_call: TRBV27
j_call: TRBJ1-1
d_call: TRBD1
clone_size: NA
cdr3_nt: TGTGCCAGCAGTCTCCGACAGGGACAAGCTTTCTTT
cdr3_aa: CASSLRQGQAFF

v_call: TRBV19
j_call: TRBJ2-1
d_call: NA
clone_size: NA
cdr3_nt: TGTGCCAGTAGTATACCCGGCAGGGGTAGTAACAATGAGCAGTTCTTC
cdr3_aa: CASSIPGRGSNNEQFF

v_call: TRBV12-5
j_call: TRBJ1-2
d_call: NA
clone_size: NA
cdr3_nt: TGTGCTAGTGGTCCACCGACAGTTGACGGTGGCTACACCTTC
cdr3_aa: CASGPPTVDGGYTF

v_call: TRBV6-2/TRBV6-3
j_call: TRBJ1-6
d_call: TRBD1
clone_size: NA
cdr3_nt: TGTGCCAGCAGTTCCGGACAGGGGGATTCACCCCTCCACTTT
cdr3_aa: CASSSGQGDSPLHF

v_call: TRBV3-1/TRBV3-2
j_call: TRBJ1-4
d_call: NA
clone_size: NA
cdr3_nt: TGTGCCAGCAGCCGCCCCGGTACGTGGACAGCTAATGAAAAACTGTTTTTT
cdr3_aa: CASSRPGTWTANEKLFF

v_call: TRBV5-6
j_call: TRBJ2-7
d_call: TRBD2
clone_size: NA
cdr3_nt: TGTGCCAGCAGCTCCCCCCCACTAGCGGGGGGCCCCTACGAGCAGTACTTC
cdr3_aa: CASSSPPLAGGPYEQYF

v_call: TRBV2
j_call: TRBJ1-6
d_call: NA
clone_size: NA
cdr3_nt: TGTGCCAGCAACCAGGGGAGTTTTTCACCCCTCCACTTT
cdr3_aa: CASNQGSFSPLHF

v_call: TRBV6-5
j_call: TRBJ1-1
d_call: NA
clone_size: NA
cdr3_nt: TGTGCCAGCAGGGGACTTACTGAAGCTTTCTTT
cdr3_aa: CASRGLTEAFF

v_call: TRBV7-3
j_call: TRBJ1-1
d_call: NA
clone_size: NA
cdr3_nt: TGTGCCAGCAGCGCATCCAGTCGGAACACTGAAGCTTTCTTT
cdr3_aa: CASSASSRNTEAFF

v_call: TRBV2
j_call: TRBJ1-6
d_call: NA
clone_size: NA
cdr3_nt: TGTGCCAGCAGTGAGGACAGCTATTCACCCCTCCACTTT
cdr3_aa: CASSEDSYSPLHF

v_call: TRBV4-2
j_call: TRBJ1-1
d_call: TRBD1
clone_size: NA
cdr3_nt: TGTGCCAGCAGCCAAGATGACAGGGCGGGGGAAGCTTTCTTT
cdr3_aa: CASSQDDRAGEAFF

v_call: TRBV7-3
j_call: TRBJ2-1
d_call: TRBD2
clone_size: once
cdr3_nt: TGTGCCAGCAGCTCTAGCGGGGGATTCGGTGAGCAGTTCTTC
cdr3_aa: CASSSSGGFGEQFF

v_call: TRBV7-2
j_call: TRBJ1-1
d_call: NA
clone_size: NA
cdr3_nt: TGTGCCAGCAGCGTGGACAGAAGGGTGTCAGCTTTCTTT
cdr3_aa: CASSVDRRVSAFF

v_call: TRBV4-3
j_call: TRBJ1-1
d_call: NA
clone_size: NA
cdr3_nt: TGCGCCAGCAGCCACGGTGGCAGGGCAGAAGCTTTCTTT
cdr3_aa: CASSHGGRAEAFF

v_call: TRBV6-5
j_call: TRBJ1-6
d_call: NA
clone_size: NA
cdr3_nt: TGTGCCAGCAGTAAGGGGTCAAGGACCTCACCCCTCCACTTT
cdr3_aa: CASSKGSRTSPLHF

v_call: TRBV7-2
j_call: TRBJ2-5
d_call: TRBD2
clone_size: NA
cdr3_nt: TGTGCCAGCAGCCACGGGACTAATCAAGAGACCCAGTACTTC
cdr3_aa: CASSHGTNQETQYF

v_call: TRBV9
j_call: TRBJ1-2
d_call: NA
clone_size: NA
cdr3_nt: TGTGCCAGCAGCCCTAAGTGGGGGGATGGCTACACCTTC
cdr3_aa: CASSPKWGDGYTF

v_call: TRBV5-1
j_call: TRBJ1-1
d_call: TRBD1
clone_size: NA
cdr3_nt: TGCGCCAGCAGCCTAGAGACAGGGTTCACTGAAGCTTTCTTT
cdr3_aa: CASSLETGFTEAFF

v_call: TRBV5-8
j_call: TRBJ2-5
d_call: TRBD2
clone_size: NA
cdr3_nt: TGTGCCAGCAGCCCGGGGACTAGCGGGGGGACGAGGGAGACCCAGTACTTC
cdr3_aa: CASSPGTSGGTRETQYF

v_call: TRBV5-6
j_call: TRBJ1-2
d_call: TRBD1
clone_size: NA
cdr3_nt: TGTGCCAGCAGCTGGCTTGACAGGGCTGGCTACACCTTC
cdr3_aa: CASSWLDRAGYTF

v_call: TRBV5-4
j_call: TRBJ2-5
d_call: NA
clone_size: NA
cdr3_nt: TGTGCCAGCAGCTTGGACCTCAAAAACGCGGGGTACTTC
cdr3_aa: CASSLDLKNAGYF

v_call: TRBV6-6
j_call: TRBJ1-1
d_call: NA
clone_size: NA
cdr3_nt: TGTGCCAGCCGCAGTACCACTGAAGCTTTCTTT
cdr3_aa: CASRSTTEAFF

v_call: TRBV9
j_call: TRBJ1-1
d_call: NA
clone_size: NA
cdr3_nt: TGTGCCAGCAGCGGGAGGGGAAAAGGGGACACTGAAGCTTTCTTT
cdr3_aa: CASSGRGKGDTEAFF

v_call: TRBV19
j_call: TRBJ1-4
d_call: NA
clone_size: NA
cdr3_nt: TGTGCCAGTAGTATGGGTGAAGGGACTCGTGAAAAACTGTTTTTT
cdr3_aa: CASSMGEGTREKLFF

v_call: TRBV5-1
j_call: TRBJ1-1
d_call: NA
clone_size: NA
cdr3_nt: TGCGCCAGCAGCTTGGCCGTGGACAGCAAAGCTTTCTTT
cdr3_aa: CASSLAVDSKAFF

v_call: TRBV4-1
j_call: TRBJ1-4
d_call: NA
clone_size: once
cdr3_nt: TGCGCCAGCAGCGGTCCCGGGACACCGTCTAATGAAAAACTGTTTTTT
cdr3_aa: CASSGPGTPSNEKLFF

v_call: TRBV4-3
j_call: TRBJ1-1
d_call: NA
clone_size: NA
cdr3_nt: TGCGCCAGCAGCCAAGATTATCCGGTGAACACTGAAGCTTTCTTT
cdr3_aa: CASSQDYPVNTEAFF

v_call: TRBV20-1
j_call: TRBJ1-5
d_call: NA
clone_size: NA
cdr3_nt: TGCAGTGCTAGTTTCTCCACAGGGATAGATCAGCCCCAGCATTTT
cdr3_aa: CSASFSTGIDQPQHF

v_call: TRBV30
j_call: TRBJ1-5
d_call: NA
clone_size: NA
cdr3_nt: TGTGCCTGGAGTGACCGGGGGGGACAGCCCCAGCATTTT
cdr3_aa: CAWSDRGGQPQHF

v_call: TRBV7-9
j_call: TRBJ1-1
d_call: NA
clone_size: once
cdr3_nt: TGTGCCAGCAGCTTAGGCGGGGGGATTGGCACTGAAGCTTTCTTT
cdr3_aa: CASSLGGGIGTEAFF

v_call: TRBV6-2/TRBV6-3
j_call: TRBJ1-5
d_call: TRBD1
clone_size: NA
cdr3_nt: TGTGCCAGCAGCAGAGGGACAGGGGACCAGCCCCAGCATTTT
cdr3_aa: CASSRGTGDQPQHF

v_call: TRBV6-4
j_call: TRBJ1-1
d_call: NA
clone_size: NA
cdr3_nt: TGTGCCAGCAGTGACGAGGGAGGGACTGAAGCTTTCTTT
cdr3_aa: CASSDEGGTEAFF